This TCR beta chain was sequenced in a study of blood T cell repertoires in COVID-19. Turning to the study itself: Spain, Italy and the United States supplied samples that represented acute and convalescent COVID-19. T cells, B-cell-depleted T cells, or PBMCs provided the cDNA or gDNA that served as material.

Seattle patients were enrolled while actively infected and followed longitudinally. V lost 4 bases, J lost 1 base, and 14 bases lay in between. There are 15 residues in the CDR3. Germline CDR1 SGDLS, CDR2 YYNGEE. Produced via immunoSEQ multiplex PCR; TCRdb's table is partial and in-frame only. The table records about 49,000 clones, 80% to 90% of them present only once. This clonotype was sampled from a woman of 80 years or more with COVID-19, enrolled during active disease. Sequences were obtained from peripheral blood. The rearrangement links TRBV9 to TRBJ1-1; D might be TRBD1 (6 bases). This CDR3 reads CASSLSGVTNTEAFF. In DNA form, the CDR3 reads TGTGCCAGCAGCTTATCAGGGGTAACGAACACTGAAGCTTTCTTT. The complete variable domain, with remaining parts taken from reference TRBV9 and TRBJ1-1, reads DSGVTQTPKHLITATGQRVTLRCSPRSGDLSVYWYQQSLDQGLQFLIQYYNGEERAKGNILERFSAQQFPDLHSELNLSSLELGDSALYFCASSLSGVTNTEAFFGQGTRLTVV.